These 28 T cell receptor beta chains were sequenced from one sample in a study of blood T cell repertoires in COVID-19 (dated by TCRdb to the early 2020s). Libraries came from the immunoSEQ multiplex PCR assay. Here the immuneACCESS table is served through TCRdb, limited to in-frame sequences with V and J called. Missing clones are a known gap in these copies; in checked studies unresolved V genes cover under half, and the rest lacks a known reason. The sample data list 280,000 or so clones, and 70% to 90% of these were observed just once. The leading ten clones occupy around 5.8% of the sample. The sequenced sample consisted of PBMCs or T cells enriched from blood (not recorded which). These receptors came from a woman between 40 and 55 years old who had recovered from COVID-19.

This chain uses TRBV5-6 with TRBJ2-1, with 8 bases lining up with TRBD2. Per germline, CDR1 SGHDT and CDR2 YYEEEE. The CDR3 extends over 15 amino acids. V lost 5 bases, J lost 0 bases, and 4 bases stayed unmatched. CDR3 bases: TGTGCCAGCAGGCCCCTAGCGGGCTCCTACAATGAGCAGTTCTTC. Translation: CASRPLAGSYNEQFF.

The J gene is TRBJ2-1, the V gene TRBV14; D is ambiguous. The CDR3 has 15 residues. CDR1 is SGHDN and CDR2 is FVKESK in the germline V gene. Trimming took 0 bases from V and 3 from J, leaving 9 bases between them. In nucleotides, the CDR3 is TGTGCCAGCAGCCAAGATTCTAGTATCTACAATGAGCAGTTCTTC. This sequence encodes CASSQDSSIYNEQFF.

Only one count was recorded for this clone. This chain links TRBV2 with TRBJ1-1, with 7 nucleotides matching TRBD1. V lost 4 bases to trimming and J lost 6 bases; unmatched junction nucleotides: 8. This CDR3 has 14 amino acids. Looked up from germline, CDR1 is SNHLY and CDR2 is FYNNEI. The CDR3 reads CASSAQGRVAEAFF. The DNA for the CDR3 is TGTGCCAGCAGTGCACAGGGGCGGGTGGCTGAAGCTTTCTTT.

The chain couples TRBV15 to TRBJ2-7; tentative D call: TRBD1 (6 bases). V was shortened by 0 bases and J by 0 bases, with 12 bases between the two germline ends. The CDR3 runs to 16 residues. The germline V gene has CDR1 LNHNV and CDR2 YYDKDF (reference sequence). In DNA form, the CDR3 reads TGTGCCACCAGCAGAGATGCAGGACAGAGCTCCTACGAGCAGTACTTC. Its translation: CATSRDAGQSSYEQYF.

In this sample, this clone turned up once. This chain links TRBV7-9 with TRBJ2-2; D may be TRBD2 (6 bases). Per the germline V gene, CDR1 is SEHNR and CDR2 is FQNEAQ (reference sequence). Trimming pared 5 bases from V and 6 bases from J, leaving 13 bases between. CDR3 length: 14 residues. For the CDR3, the DNA is TGTGCCAGCAGCCCGGCTAGCGTTGCCGGGGAGCTGTTTTTT. This gives the protein CASSPASVAGELFF.

The chain carries TRBV5-4 and TRBJ1-1; the D gene is possibly TRBD1 (6 bases). The CDR3 extends over 15 amino acids. The germline CDR1 and CDR2 sequences are SGHNT and YYREEE (reference sequence). V lost 0 bases to trimming and J lost 1 base, with 10 bases between them. CDR3 DNA: TGTGCCAGCAGCTTGGGGGGGCTAGGGAACACTGAAGCTTTCTTT. Translating it yields CASSLGGLGNTEAFF.

The genes are TRBV12-3 or TRBV12-4 and TRBJ2-5, with a weak D call TRBD2 (5 bases). The CDR3 runs to 13 residues. With 6 bases removed from V and 1 base from J, the gap between germline ends came to 9 bases. As DNA, the CDR3 is TGTGCCAGCAGCCTAGCTTTCCAAGAGACCCAGTACTTC. Translated, it gives CASSLAFQETQYF.

The chain recombines TRBV3-1 (or the pseudogene TRBV3-2) with TRBJ2-1; weak D call: TRBD1 (8 bases). CDR1 LGHDT and CDR2 YNNKEL come from the germline V gene (reference sequence). There are 16 residues in the CDR3. Trimming removed 4 bases from V and 7 bases from J, with 20 bases in between. In DNA form, the CDR3 reads TGTGCCAGCAGCCGGGGGGGAGGACAGGGAACGAATGAGCAGTTCTTC. It specifies CASSRGGGQGTNEQFF.

This rearrangement joins TRBV2 to TRBJ2-7; 9 bases are a match to TRBD2. The CDR3 is 15 residues long. V lost 4 bases and J lost 6; bases outside the gene matches: 10. CDR1 and CDR2 (germline): SNHLY, FYNNEI. CDR3 DNA: TGTGCCAGCAGTGCGCGGGGACTAGCCTCCCCCGAGCAGTACTTC. Translating gives CASSARGLASPEQYF.

The gene calls are TRBV6-5 and TRBJ2-7, with TRBD1 matching 7 bases. This CDR3 has 13 amino acids. Germline CDR1 is MNHEY and CDR2 is SVGAGI. Trimming at V came to 6 bases and at J to 4 bases, leaving 6 bases not matched to a gene. The CDR3 region has the DNA TGTGCCAGCAGCCCCCCGACAGGGTACGAGCAGTACTTC. Translation: CASSPPTGYEQYF.

The chain is built from TRBV28 and TRBJ1-1; perhaps TRBD1 as D (5 bases). This CDR3 region has 14 residues. From germline, CDR1 is MDHEN and CDR2 SYDVKM. Trimming removed 7 bases from V and 0 bases from J, with 12 bases in between. CDR3 residues: CASIRGGMNTEAFF. The CDR3 nucleotides read TGTGCCAGCATCCGGGGGGGGATGAACACTGAAGCTTTCTTT.

The chain joins TRBV19 to TRBJ1-5; possible D gene TRBD1, 6 bases. Deletions cut 3 bases from V and 10 bases from J, with 16 bases between. This CDR3 has 14 residues. Germline V lookup: CDR1 LNHDA, CDR2 SQIVND (reference sequence). CDR3 DNA sequence: TGTGCCAGTAGTATTTCGACAGGAGTATACCCCCAGCATTTT. Translating gives CASSISTGVYPQHF.

V usage is TRBV5-4 and J usage is TRBJ1-1; 10 bases fit TRBD1. This CDR3 is 14 amino acids long. Germline V lookup: CDR1 SGHNT, CDR2 YYREEE (reference sequence). Germline trimming cut 3 bases from V and 4 bases from J; bases unmatched to any gene: 3. The CDR3 reads CASSSDRGRTEAFF. DNA of the CDR3: TGTGCCAGCAGCTCCGACAGGGGGCGCACTGAAGCTTTCTTT.

This clone was seen ten or more times. V usage is TRBV4-1 and J usage is TRBJ2-3; 9 bases agree with TRBD2. The J segment lost 5 bases and the V segment lost 0 bases, leaving 12 bases of the junction unmatched. From germline, CDR1 is MGHRA and CDR2 YSYEKL. CDR3 length: 18 residues. CDR3 nucleotides: TGCGCCAGCAGCCAAGATTTCGGGACTAGCCTCTTGCTAGATACGCAGTATTTT. It encodes CASSQDFGTSLLLDTQYF.

This clone appeared a few times. The chain carries TRBV10-1 and TRBJ2-7; 8 nucleotides align to TRBD1. The CDR3 sequence is 21 residues long. The J segment lost 3 bases and the V segment lost 0 bases, leaving 22 bases of the junction unmatched. Germline-derived CDR1 and CDR2 are WNHNN and SYGVQD (reference sequence). CDR3 in amino acids: CASSESRVEAPRDRFYYEQYF. The CDR3 nucleotides read TGCGCCAGCAGTGAGTCGCGGGTAGAAGCCCCAAGGGACAGGTTCTACTACGAGCAGTACTTC.

The chain employs TRBV29-1 and TRBJ1-1; D is possibly TRBD1 (5 bases). Deletions cut 4 bases from V and 3 bases from J, with 6 bases between. CDR1 is SQVTM, CDR2 ANQGSEA, per germline. The CDR3 spans 11 residues. The CDR3, as DNA: TGCAGCGTTGGGACATACACTGAAGCTTTCTTT. Protein sequence: CSVGTYTEAFF.

The J gene is TRBJ2-3, the V gene TRBV28; 7 bases fit TRBD2. The V segment lost 3 bases and the J segment 6 bases; nucleotides outside the gene matches: 12. Germline values: CDR1 MDHEN, CDR2 SYDVKM. This CDR3 has 16 residues. The CDR3 protein is CASSLWRERQGDTQYF. The CDR3 DNA reads as TGTGCCAGCAGTTTGTGGCGGGAGCGCCAAGGGGATACGCAGTATTTT.

CDR3 nucleotides: TGTGCCAGCAGGAAAGCGGGAGTGAACACCGGGGAGCTGTTTTTT. It is translated as CASRKAGVNTGELFF. The V and J genes are TRBV11-1 and TRBJ2-2, with 8 bases fitting TRBD2. Germline CDR1 and CDR2: SGHAT and FQDESV (reference sequence). V trimming: 6 bases; J trimming: 1 base; junction bases outside the gene matches: 4. The CDR3 runs to 15 residues.

CDR3 region: CASSSRGAGVGKTQYF. In nucleotides, the CDR3 is TGTGCCAGCAGCTCCCGAGGAGCGGGAGTCGGGAAGACCCAGTACTTC. This chain links TRBV7-3 with TRBJ2-5, with TRBD2 identical over 8 bases. V trimming: 4 bases; J trimming: 6 bases; junction bases outside the gene matches: 13. CDR1 is SGHTA, CDR2 FQGTGA, per germline. CDR3 length: 16 amino acids. The complete variable domain, with remaining parts taken from reference TRBV7-3 and TRBJ2-5, reads GAGVSQTPSNKVTEKGKYVELRCDPISGHTALYWYRQSLGQGPEFLIYFQGTGAADDSGLPNDRFFAVRPEGSVSTLKIQRTERGDSAVYLCASSSRGAGVGKTQYFGPGTRLLVL.

This chain uses TRBV15 with TRBJ1-4; TRBD1 is a possible D gene (5 bases). V dropped 4 bases and J dropped 8 bases, with 14 bases sitting between them. Looked up from germline, CDR1 is LNHNV and CDR2 is YYDKDF (reference sequence). CDR3 length: 14 amino acids. CDR3 coding DNA: TGTGCCACCAGCAAGGCCCCACGACAGGAAAAACTGTTTTTT. Translation: CATSKAPRQEKLFF.

The chain employs TRBV4-1 and TRBJ1-6, with D possibly TRBD1 on 5 matching bases. The V gene's germline CDR1 is MGHRA and CDR2 YSYEKL. The CDR3 totals 15 residues. The ends were cut back, 2 bases at V and 7 bases at J, with 12 bases in the middle. The CDR3 protein is CASSQMGGGNSPLHF. CDR3 sequence (DNA): TGCGCCAGCAGCCAAATGGGGGGTGGGAATTCACCCCTCCACTTT.

The DNA for the CDR3 is TGTGCCAGCAGCCAGGGAGGGACAGGGGTCCAGTACTTC. This translates into CASSQGGTGVQYF. V gene TRBV14 combines with J gene TRBJ2-7, with 10 bases that match TRBD1. The CDR3 runs 13 residues. J was trimmed by 10 bases and V by 3 bases; bases with no gene match: 6. CDR1 and CDR2 (germline): SGHDN, FVKESK.

This clone was seen a handful of times. The V gene is TRBV19, the J gene TRBJ1-5; no firm D call. This CDR3 is 14 amino acids long. Trimming cost V 11 bases and J 0 bases, with 14 bases left between them. Germline V lookup: CDR1 LNHDA, CDR2 SQIVND (reference sequence). This CDR3 reads CAVEDGYSNQPQHF. CDR3 sequence (DNA): TGTGCCGTGGAGGACGGGTATAGCAATCAGCCCCAGCATTTT.

With respect to this clone: Other DNA sequences in this sample translate to the same CDR3. This chain links TRBV15 with TRBJ2-1, with D possibly matching TRBD1 (5 bases). The V gene lost 0 bases and the J gene lost 9 bases, with 6 bases spanning the gap. The CDR3 consists of 12 residues. Germline V gene sequence: CDR1 LNHNV, CDR2 YYDKDF (reference sequence). Here the CDR3 DNA reads TGTGCCACCAGCAGAGATAGGGGTGAGCAGTTCTTC. Residues: CATSRDRGEQFF.

The rearrangement joins TRBV11-2 to TRBJ1-1; D may be TRBD1 (6 bases). Trimming took off 4 bases at V and 0 bases at J, with 12 bases between the two ends. The length of the CDR3 is 15 residues. CDR1 and CDR2 (germline): SGHAT, FQNNGV. The DNA of the CDR3 is TGTGCCAGCAGCTACCGGACAGTGATGAACACTGAAGCTTTCTTT. Protein sequence: CASSYRTVMNTEAFF.

This chain connects TRBV5-1 to TRBJ2-3, with 10 bases that match TRBD2. The CDR3 consists of 15 residues. Trimming at V came to 5 bases and at J to 6 bases, leaving 9 bases not matched to a gene. CDR1 and CDR2 (germline): SGHRS, YFSETQ. CDR3 amino acids: CASSSTSGPGDTQYF. DNA for the CDR3: TGCGCCAGCAGTTCGACTAGCGGGCCAGGGGATACGCAGTATTTT.

The chain uses TRBV9 and TRBJ2-1; 8 bases fit TRBD1. Per germline, CDR1 SGDLS and CDR2 YYNGEE. V lost 4 bases and J lost 6; bases outside the gene matches: 9. This CDR3 is 15 amino acids long. The CDR3 spells CASSTSGTGRNEQFF. In DNA, the CDR3 is TGTGCCAGCAGCACCTCCGGGACAGGACGCAATGAGCAGTTCTTC. Together with reference TRBV9 and TRBJ2-1, the CDR3 gives the full variable domain: DSGVTQTPKHLITATGQRVTLRCSPRSGDLSVYWYQQSLDQGLQFLIQYYNGEERAKGNILERFSAQQFPDLHSELNLSSLELGDSALYFCASSTSGTGRNEQFFGPGTRLTVL.

The gene calls are TRBV30 and TRBJ1-2; D call uncertain. The ends were cut back, 0 bases at V and 2 bases at J, with 7 bases in the middle. This CDR3 comprises 13 residues. Germline values: CDR1 GTSNPN, CDR2 SVGIG (reference sequence). The CDR3: CAWSVRSNYGYTF. The DNA of the CDR3 is TGTGCCTGGAGTGTCCGGTCCAACTATGGCTACACCTTC.